This T cell receptor beta chain originates from a study of blood T cell repertoires in COVID-19. About the study: The cDNA or gDNA used as material had been derived from T cells, B-cell-depleted T cells, or PBMCs.

Assignments of participants to cohorts depended upon their own reported clinical history. The CDR3 contains 12 residues. V lost 1 base, J lost 7 bases, and 8 bases lay in between. Repertoires were generated with immunoSEQ multiplex PCR, while TCRdb's copy carries only in-frame clones and drops some. This table holds approximately 350,000 clones, about 90% found once. This receptor was obtained from a woman aged 25-40 years who had recovered from COVID-19. The J gene is TRBJ2-7, the V gene TRBV12-3 or TRBV12-4; perhaps TRBD2 as D (5 bases). Source material: PBMCs or T cells enriched from blood (not recorded which). CDR3 DNA sequence: TGTGCCAGCAGTTTAGTAGGGAGAGAGCAGTACTTC. Its protein product is CASSLVGREQYF.